A single sample gave rise to the 18 T cell receptor beta chains below, sequenced in a study of lymphopenia after photon versus proton radiotherapy. Generated by immunoSEQ multiplex PCR, the TCRdb table keeps only in-frame clones and is missing some. The data show tens of thousands of clones, with around 85% seen just once and around 1.9% held by the top ten. This material consisted of peripheral blood, taken from a patient treated with proton-based radiotherapy. The receptors were gathered from a man in his 60s with pancreatic cancer.

This clone occurred once. J is TRBJ2-1 and V is TRBV5-1; 13 bases are a match to TRBD2. Per the germline V gene, CDR1 is SGHRS and CDR2 is YFSETQ. The V gene end was trimmed by 0 bases and the J gene end by 6 bases; junction bases not matched to a gene: 6. The CDR3 is made up of 17 amino acids. The chain's CDR3 is CASSLVGGLAGSNEQFF. The CDR3 DNA follows: TGCGCCAGCAGCTTGGTGGGGGGACTAGCGGGAAGCAATGAGCAGTTCTTC.

The CDR3 here is CASSVEGNREQFF. CDR3 in DNA: TGTGCCAGCAGCGTAGAAGGAAACAGGGAGCAGTTCTTC. The V and J genes are TRBV9 and TRBJ2-1; weak D call: TRBD1 (5 bases). The CDR3 totals 13 residues. The germline gives CDR1 SGDLS, CDR2 YYNGEE. V lost 0 bases and J 10 bases, leaving 11 bases between the germline ends.

The chain joins TRBV7-2 to TRBJ2-7; D might be TRBD1 or TRBD2, each matching 5 bases. CDR1 SGHTA and CDR2 FQGNSA come from the germline V gene. V gave up 2 bases and J gave up 2 bases, with 13 bases separating them. The CDR3 sequence is 15 residues long. The CDR3 DNA sequence: TGTGCCAGCAGCTTAAGTAGTGGGACCCCCTACGAGCAGTACTTC. This codes for CASSLSSGTPYEQYF.

The rearrangement joins TRBV6-5 to TRBJ2-3, with D perhaps matching TRBD2 (5 bases). CDR3 length equals 14 residues. The V end was cut by 7 bases, the J end by 0 bases, with 11 bases between. Germline CDR1 MNHEY, CDR2 SVGAGI. For the CDR3, the DNA is TGTGCCAGCATCCCCGGCGGGAGCACAGATACGCAGTATTTT. It translates to CASIPGGSTDTQYF.

The V call is TRBV7-8, the J call TRBJ2-5, with D possibly called TRBD1 or TRBD2 (5 bases each). V was trimmed by 2 bases and J by 5 bases, leaving 18 bases between them. CDR1 and CDR2 from the germline V gene are SGHVS and FQNEAQ. This CDR3 contains 16 residues. This CDR3 is CASSLTSGTAKETQYF. The CDR3, as DNA: TGTGCCAGCAGCTTAACCTCAGGGACCGCGAAGGAGACCCAGTACTTC.

The V gene is TRBV7-2, the J gene TRBJ2-2; 9 bases align to TRBD2. After removal of 5 bases from V and 4 bases from J, the junction contained 8 bases not matched to a gene. CDR1 is SGHTA, CDR2 FQGNSA, per germline. The CDR3 length is 16 residues. CDR3 sequence: CASSLDSGSSTGELFF. Written as DNA, the CDR3 is TGTGCCAGCAGCCTGGATAGCGGGAGTAGCACCGGGGAGCTGTTTTTT.

This chain links TRBV13 with TRBJ1-1, with 11 bases aligning to TRBD1. Germline V gene lookup returns CDR1 PRHDT and CDR2 FYEKMQ (reference sequence). V lost 5 bases and J lost 1; bases outside the gene matches: 15. The CDR3 is 19 amino acids. The DNA for the CDR3 is TGTGCCAGCAGCCTTAGTACTTCGGGGACAGGGGGGTGGAACACTGAAGCTTTCTTT. Amino acid sequence: CASSLSTSGTGGWNTEAFF.

V gene TRBV18 combines with J gene TRBJ2-2; the D gene is possibly TRBD2 (5 bases). The V gene's germline CDR1 is KGHSH and CDR2 LQKENI. Deletions cut 4 bases from V and 0 bases from J, with 21 bases between. This CDR3 is built from 19 residues. CDR3 in amino acids: CASSQSQNQRRTNTGELFF. CDR3 DNA sequence: TGTGCCAGCTCACAGTCTCAAAACCAGCGGAGGACGAACACCGGGGAGCTGTTTTTT.

A single count supports this clone. This chain uses TRBV6-1 with TRBJ2-1; 7 nucleotides line up with TRBD1. CDR3 length: 13 residues. Trimming took 7 bases from V and 2 from J; bases not matched to a gene: 2. Germline lookup yields CDR1 MNHNS and CDR2 SASEGT. CDR3 DNA sequence: TGTGCCAGCAACAGGGGTGCCTACAATGAGCAGTTCTTC. Translating it yields CASNRGAYNEQFF.

This rearrangement joins TRBV28 to TRBJ1-5; 9 nucleotides line up with TRBD1. The CDR3 length is 12 residues. V trimming: 8 bases; J trimming: 6 bases; junction bases outside the gene matches: 2. The V gene's germline CDR1 is MDHEN and CDR2 SYDVKM. CDR3 in amino acids: CASQQGAQPQHF. CDR3 nucleotides: TGTGCCAGCCAACAGGGGGCTCAGCCCCAGCATTTT. Drawing the rest from reference TRBV28 and TRBJ1-5, the complete variable domain is DVKVTQSSRYLVKRTGEKVFLECVQDMDHENMFWYRQDPGLGLRLIYFSYDVKMKEKGDIPEGYSVSREKKERFSLILESASTNQTSMYLCASQQGAQPQHFGDGTRLSIL.

The chain joins TRBV6-1 to TRBJ1-1, with 8 positions matching TRBD1. Germline V gene data show CDR1 as MNHNS and CDR2 as SASEGT. The CDR3 length is 14 residues. The J segment lost 4 bases and the V segment lost 5 bases, leaving 6 bases of the junction unmatched. The CDR3 loop is CASSLVDRATEAFF. CDR3 DNA: TGTGCCAGCAGTCTCGTGGACAGGGCCACTGAAGCTTTCTTT.

J is TRBJ2-3 and V is TRBV10-1; no clear D gene. V was trimmed by 0 bases and J by 3 bases, leaving 16 bases between them. Looked up from germline, CDR1 is WNHNN and CDR2 is SYGVQD (reference sequence). This CDR3 region has 17 residues. For the CDR3, the DNA is TGCGCCAGCAGTGAGTCAAGGATGGCAGGAGCAACAGATACGCAGTATTTT. This encodes CASSESRMAGATDTQYF.

This chain links TRBV19 with TRBJ2-3; D gene uncertain. The length of the CDR3 is 17 residues. Deletions cut 1 base from V and 0 bases from J, with 14 bases between. The germline gives CDR1 LNHDA, CDR2 SQIVND (reference sequence). CDR3 residues: CASSIANTLSSTDTQYF. The DNA for the CDR3 is TGTGCCAGTAGTATAGCCAACACGTTATCTAGCACAGATACGCAGTATTTT.

V and J are TRBV28 and TRBJ1-5; D is perhaps TRBD1 (5 bases). Looked up from germline, CDR1 is MDHEN and CDR2 is SYDVKM. Trimming cost V 6 bases and J 0 bases, with 15 bases left between them. There are 16 residues in the CDR3. DNA for the CDR3: TGTGCCAGCAGCTCCCCGCAGGGAGTTAGCAATCAGCCCCAGCATTTT. Protein: CASSSPQGVSNQPQHF.

The J gene is TRBJ1-4, the V gene TRBV27, with D possibly TRBD1 on 5 matching bases. V was pared by 5 bases and J by 3 bases, with 19 bases between. This CDR3 has 17 residues. Germline loops: CDR1 MNHEY, CDR2 SMNVEV (reference sequence). The CDR3 here is CASSIRERRSPNEKLFF. The CDR3 bases are TGTGCCAGCAGTATCAGGGAACGGCGAAGTCCTAATGAAAAACTGTTTTTT.

This clone was observed a few times. The J gene is TRBJ1-2, the V gene TRBV7-2; 9 nucleotides line up with TRBD1. Unmatched junction bases numbered 2, after V lost 5 bases and J lost 4 bases. The CDR3 covers 13 residues. Germline loops: CDR1 SGHTA, CDR2 FQGNSA. The CDR3 region has the DNA TGTGCCAGCAGCCTGGACAGGGGCTATGGCTACACCTTC. Translating it yields CASSLDRGYGYTF.

The chain has TRBV19 and TRBJ1-2; 10 nucleotides agree with TRBD1. Trimming removed 5 bases from V and 8 bases from J; junction bases left unmatched: 8. Germline CDR1 and CDR2: LNHDA and SQIVND (reference sequence). The CDR3 loop spans 14 amino acids. The CDR3 spells CASSATGTGAGYTF. The CDR3 nucleotides read TGTGCCAGTAGTGCGACCGGGACAGGGGCCGGCTACACCTTC.

V usage is TRBV7-9 and J usage is TRBJ2-3; D remains unclear. The CDR3 length is 12 residues. Germline V lookup: CDR1 SEHNR, CDR2 FQNEAQ (reference sequence). The V end lost 5 bases, the J end lost 4 bases, and 7 bases lay between the germline ends. The CDR3, as DNA: TGTGCCAGCAGCGGGCGGCCAGATACGCAGTATTTT. The encoded protein is CASSGRPDTQYF.